This T cell receptor (beta chain) comes out of a study of OX40 agonist ivuxolimab in advanced cancers. This clone showed up just once. Its antigen is not known. V was cut by 4 bases and J by 1 base, with 7 bases left in between. The germline gives CDR1 LNHDA, CDR2 SQIVND (reference sequence). The CDR3 loop spans 14 amino acids. Whole-study findings and limits: Near-lowest levels of clonal expansion characterized partial responders at 0.1-3.0 mg/kg. Among T cells, CD8+ cells averaged more expanded clones than CD4+ cells.

With baseline, cycle 4 day 1, and cycle 7 day 1 as timepoints, blood was sampled. Profiling relied on immunoSEQ multiplex PCR, and the TCRdb table lists in-frame clones only, not all of them. Counted here are 55,000 to 70,000 clones, 75% to 90% occurring once; the ten biggest clones make up 1.2%. This specimen consisted of CD4+ or CD8+ T cells sorted from blood, obtained in a trial of the OX40 agonist ivuxolimab. This chain uses TRBV19 with TRBJ2-2; TRBD1 or TRBD2 may be the D gene (5 bases each). The clonotype comes from an adult with an advanced solid tumor such as melanoma, head and neck, liver or kidney cancer. CDR3 DNA sequence: TGTGCCAGTAGTAGGGGACGGAACACCGGGGAGCTGTTTTTT. Translated, it gives CASSRGRNTGELFF.